This T cell receptor beta chain is from a study of T cell changes during pregnancy in multiple sclerosis. Generated by immunoSEQ multiplex PCR, the TCRdb table keeps only in-frame clones and is missing some. This table has about 24,000 clones, about 87% appearing once. Only a few counts were recorded for this clone. Germline V gene data show CDR1 as SGHNT and CDR2 as YENEEA. V trimming: 7 bases; J trimming: 4 bases; junction bases outside the gene matches: 8. CDR3 length: 14 residues. The sample in question was CD4+ T cells from peripheral blood mononuclear cells, obtained in the second trimester of pregnancy. This clonotype originated in a female donor in good health, enrolled as a control in a pregnancy study. The chain has TRBV11-3 and TRBJ1-2; 8 nucleotides agree with TRBD1. The CDR3 spells CASTYRGSGYGYTF. The CDR3 DNA is TGTGCCAGCACCTACAGGGGGAGCGGCTATGGCTACACCTTC. Filled out from reference TRBV11-3 and TRBJ1-2, the complete variable domain reads EAGVVQSPRYKIIEKKQPVAFWCNPISGHNTLYWYLQNLGQGPELLIRYENEEAVDDSQLPKDRFSAERLKGVDSTLKIQPAELGDSAVYLCASTYRGSGYGYTFGSGTRLTVV.